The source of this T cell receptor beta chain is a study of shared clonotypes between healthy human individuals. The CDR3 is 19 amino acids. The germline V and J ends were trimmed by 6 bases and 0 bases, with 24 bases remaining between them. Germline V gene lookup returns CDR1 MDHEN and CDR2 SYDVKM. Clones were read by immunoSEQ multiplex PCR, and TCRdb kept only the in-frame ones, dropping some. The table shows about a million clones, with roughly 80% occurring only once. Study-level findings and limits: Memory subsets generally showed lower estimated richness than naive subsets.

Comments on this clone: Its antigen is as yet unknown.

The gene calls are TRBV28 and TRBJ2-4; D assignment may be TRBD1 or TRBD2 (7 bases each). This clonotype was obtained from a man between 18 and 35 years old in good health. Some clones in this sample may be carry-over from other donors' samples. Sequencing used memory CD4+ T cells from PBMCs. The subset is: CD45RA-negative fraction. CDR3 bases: TGTGCCAGCAGCTCGTTGGGACAGCGGGGCAGAATAGCCAAAAACATTCAGTACTTC. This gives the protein CASSSLGQRGRIAKNIQYF.